The text below deals with one TCR beta chain. These data come from a study of blood T cell repertoires in COVID-19. How the authors handled the data: Scientists estimated how many nucleated cells there were by amplifying reference gene primers. Only in-frame clones appear in the TCRdb table, and some are missing; sequencing was by immunoSEQ multiplex PCR. V and J calls and clone size are as listed in that table; D and trimming were resolved from the DNA. The sample has a few hundred thousand clones, over 75% seen once. Sequencing input: PBMCs or T cells enriched from blood (not recorded which). The TCR originated in a woman aged 30 to 39 who had recovered from COVID-19.

CDR3 sequence reads: CASSRGTPRSYEQYF. CDR3 in DNA: TGTGCCAGCAGCCGCGGGACGCCCCGTTCCTACGAGCAGTACTTC. The J gene is TRBJ2-7, the V gene TRBV7-2, with a weak D call TRBD2 (6 bases). The germline V and J ends were trimmed by 5 bases and 1 base, with 15 bases remaining between them. This CDR3 comprises 15 residues. Germline V lookup: CDR1 SGHTA, CDR2 FQGNSA.